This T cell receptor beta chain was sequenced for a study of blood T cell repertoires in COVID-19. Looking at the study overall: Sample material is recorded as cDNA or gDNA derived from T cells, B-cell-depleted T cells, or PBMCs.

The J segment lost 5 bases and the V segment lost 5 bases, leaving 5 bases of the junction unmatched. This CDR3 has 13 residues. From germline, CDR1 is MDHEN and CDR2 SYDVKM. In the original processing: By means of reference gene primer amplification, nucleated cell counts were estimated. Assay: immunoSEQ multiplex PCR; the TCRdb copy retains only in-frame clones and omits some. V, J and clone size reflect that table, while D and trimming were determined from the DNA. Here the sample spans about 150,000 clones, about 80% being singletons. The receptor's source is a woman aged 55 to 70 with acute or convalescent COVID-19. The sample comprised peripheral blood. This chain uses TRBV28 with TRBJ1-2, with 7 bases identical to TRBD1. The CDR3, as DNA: TGTGCCAGCAGTGCAGGGGGTGGTTATGGCTACACCTTC. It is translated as CASSAGGGYGYTF.